The source of this T cell receptor beta chain is a study of identical twins. This clonotype was counted at least ten times. Its matching antigen is unknown. Findings of the study overall: Compared with unrelated sharing, twin-shared out-of-frame alpha sequences had more low-probability sequences. Abundant beta clonotypes from cord blood had fewer insertions, unlike memory repertoires, which showed none.

V trimming: 10 bases; J trimming: 0 bases; junction bases outside the gene matches: 4. Germline lookup yields CDR1 SNHLY and CDR2 FYNNEI. This CDR3 contains 14 residues. Template switching, a step in the protocol, added a universal primer site, and cDNA carried unique molecular identifiers. Via MiXCR, TCRdb re-called the 5' RACE reads, giving one row per CDR3 protein. The profile shows 240,000 or so distinct CDR3 sequences, about 10% of them singletons. The sequence was obtained from a man aged 45-60 years in good health. V is TRBV2 and J is TRBJ2-2, with 8 bases lining up with TRBD1. The source material was memory T cells sorted from blood. This CDR3 is CATKDRANTGELFF. CDR3 nucleotide sequence: TGTGCCACGAAGGACAGGGCGAACACCGGGGAGCTGTTTTTT.